This T cell receptor (beta chain) was obtained from a study of blood T cell repertoires in COVID-19. Study context: Spain, Italy and the United States supplied samples that represented acute and convalescent COVID-19. PBMCs, B-cell-depleted T cells, or T cells were the source of the cDNA or gDNA that made up the material.

As handled by the study authors: Nucleated cell counts were estimated from reference gene primer amplification. Libraries were prepared by immunoSEQ multiplex PCR; TCRdb keeps only in-frame clonotypes and omits some of them. The V and J calls and clone size are taken from that table; D and trimming were inferred from the DNA. The repertoire holds about 120,000 clones, with around 84% as singletons. V gave up 0 bases and J gave up 0 bases, with 6 bases separating them. Germline values: CDR1 SGHTA, CDR2 FQGTGA. The CDR3 has 15 residues. Of note for this clone: Additional DNA sequences in this sample encode the identical CDR3.

The J gene is TRBJ2-1, the V gene TRBV7-3; D possibly corresponds to TRBD2 (6 bases). The sample was peripheral blood. The TCR sequence derives from a human donor in a cohort sampled during active COVID-19. The CDR3 region has the DNA TGTGCCAGCAGCTTAACGGGGGGCTCCTACAATGAGCAGTTCTTC. It yields the protein CASSLTGGSYNEQFF.